The T cell receptor gamma chain described here comes from a study of gamma-delta chains in newborns, infants, children. The overall study: Microbial exposure reportedly drives polyclonal innate γδ T cell expansion after birth.

TCRdb called clones from the reads again using CATT. This table lists approximately 80 gamma-chain clones. This clone was seen just once. No DNA is shown, since the ends of the CDR3 on it are uncertain; the CDR3 is the one TCRdb lists. The same CDR3 is also encoded by other DNA sequences in this sample. 26 amino acids form the CDR3, both terminal residues included. Per germline, CDR1 GITISATS and CDR2 ISYDGTV (reference sequence). The clonotype was recovered from a child who was a newborn, infant or young child, either healthy, febrile or measles-vaccinated (not recorded which). This table probably holds off-target reads from a library built for another chain. With the J gene uncalled, the V gene is TRGV9. This material consisted of blood, taken at baseline. This CDR3 reads CACDPTGGQSSWDTRQMFFGTGIKLF.